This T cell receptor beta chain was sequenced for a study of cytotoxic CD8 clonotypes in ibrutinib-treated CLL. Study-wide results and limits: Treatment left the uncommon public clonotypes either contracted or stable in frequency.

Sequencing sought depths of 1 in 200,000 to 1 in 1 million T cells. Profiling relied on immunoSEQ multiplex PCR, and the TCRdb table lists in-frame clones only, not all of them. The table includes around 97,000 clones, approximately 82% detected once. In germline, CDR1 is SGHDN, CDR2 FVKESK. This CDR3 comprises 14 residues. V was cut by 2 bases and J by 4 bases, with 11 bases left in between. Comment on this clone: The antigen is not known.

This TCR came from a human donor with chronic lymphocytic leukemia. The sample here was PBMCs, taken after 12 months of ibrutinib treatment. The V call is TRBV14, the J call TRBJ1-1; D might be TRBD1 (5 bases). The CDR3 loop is CASSQTAGTTEAFF. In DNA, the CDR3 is TGTGCCAGCAGCCAAACTGCAGGGACCACTGAAGCTTTCTTT.